These 20 T cell receptor beta chains were sequenced from one sample in a study of blood T cell repertoires in COVID-19. Data came from immunoSEQ multiplex PCR; TCRdb stores just in-frame clones and leaves some out. The sample has around 200,000 clones, approximately 86% seen once. What was sequenced was PBMCs or T cells enriched from blood (not recorded which). The receptors derive from a man younger than 30 with acute COVID-19.

This rearrangement joins TRBV9 to TRBJ1-1, with D maybe TRBD1 (5 bases). The CDR3 has 13 amino acids. The germline gives CDR1 SGDLS, CDR2 YYNGEE. Trimming took 1 base from V and 7 from J, leaving 11 bases between them. The CDR3 coding sequence is TGTGCCAGCAGCGTAAGTGGGGACTATGAAGCTTTCTTT. Translation gives CASSVSGDYEAFF.

V gene TRBV28 combines with J gene TRBJ1-1; D is unclear. The length of the CDR3 is 15 residues. Between the trimmed V and J ends, which lost 6 bases and 1 base, there was a span of 15 bases. The germline CDR1 and CDR2 sequences are MDHEN and SYDVKM. The DNA of the CDR3 is TGTGCCAGCAGCCCGTGGAGGGCGACGAACACTGAAGCTTTCTTT. Translated, it gives CASSPWRATNTEAFF.

The chain employs TRBV6-4 and TRBJ1-2; D is possibly TRBD1 (6 bases). The CDR3 covers 15 residues. The V and J ends lost 5 bases and 0 bases respectively, with 13 bases between them. Germline V gene sequence: CDR1 MRHNA, CDR2 SNTAGT. The CDR3 nucleotides are TGTGCCAGCAGTTTCCGGACAGTTGCTAACTATGGCTACACCTTC. Its translation: CASSFRTVANYGYTF.

V and J are TRBV2 and TRBJ2-7, with 7 positions matching TRBD2. There are 14 residues in the CDR3. With 6 bases clipped from V and 2 bases from J, the junction kept 7 bases outside the gene matches. Germline-derived CDR1 and CDR2 are SNHLY and FYNNEI. The CDR3 DNA reads as TGTGCCAGCAGGGGAGCGGGGTGGCCCTACGAGCAGTACTTC. This gives the protein CASRGAGWPYEQYF.

This rearrangement joins TRBV7-2 to TRBJ1-3; D is perhaps TRBD1 (5 bases). Trimming took off 6 bases at V and 0 bases at J, with 12 bases between the two ends. The CDR3 is 15 amino acids. Per the germline V gene, CDR1 is SGHTA and CDR2 is FQGNSA. CDR3 protein: CASRDQGGSGNTIYF. The CDR3 DNA is TGTGCCAGCAGAGATCAGGGCGGCTCTGGAAACACCATATATTTT.

This clone was recorded only once. The V gene is TRBV19, the J gene TRBJ1-4, with D possibly matching TRBD1 (5 bases). Trimming left V 4 bases short and J 3 bases short, with 12 bases between. This CDR3 spans 15 amino acids. Per germline, CDR1 LNHDA and CDR2 SQIVND (reference sequence). CDR3 bases: TGTGCCAGTAGTACCCCAGGGTCGGCTAATGAAAAACTGTTTTTT. Translated: CASSTPGSANEKLFF.

The chain combines TRBV5-4 with TRBJ1-5, with D tentatively TRBD1 (5 bases). The CDR3 contains 16 residues. Germline CDR1 reads SGHNT; CDR2 reads YYREEE (reference sequence). The V and J ends lost 1 base and 2 bases respectively, with 13 bases between them. In DNA form, the CDR3 reads TGTGCCAGCAGCTTGAGCGGGGAACAGGGCAATCAGCCCCAGCATTTT. Translated: CASSLSGEQGNQPQHF.

V usage is TRBV28 and J usage is TRBJ2-7, with TRBD1 matching over 7 bases. The CDR3 is made up of 14 amino acids. Germline loops: CDR1 MDHEN, CDR2 SYDVKM. J lost 1 base, V lost 6 bases, and 6 bases had no gene match. Here the CDR3 DNA reads TGTGCCAGCAGCTCGGGACAGTTATCCTACGAGCAGTACTTC. Its translation: CASSSGQLSYEQYF.

The chain uses TRBV11-2 and TRBJ2-3, with D unclear. Trimming removed 5 bases at V and 4 bases at J, with 7 bases between. The CDR3 is made up of 12 amino acids. CDR1 is SGHAT and CDR2 is FQNNGV in the germline V gene. In nucleotides, the CDR3 is TGTGCCAGCAGCGAGACTGCAGATACGCAGTATTTT. Its protein is CASSETADTQYF. The full variable domain, its missing parts supplied by reference TRBV11-2 and TRBJ2-3, is EAGVAQSPRYKIIEKRQSVAFWCNPISGHATLYWYQQILGQGPKLLIQFQNNGVVDDSQLPKDRFSAERLKGVDSTLKIQPAKLEDSAVYLCASSETADTQYFGPGTRLTVL.

V gene TRBV30 combines with J gene TRBJ1-2; no clear D gene. The germline CDR1 and CDR2 sequences are GTSNPN and SVGIG (reference sequence). The V gene lost 3 bases and the J gene lost 8 bases, with 13 bases spanning the gap. The CDR3 contains 12 residues. The CDR3 loop reads CAWSLSEAGYTF. The CDR3 DNA sequence: TGTGCCTGGAGCCTGTCCGAGGCCGGCTACACCTTC.

This rearrangement joins TRBV10-3 to TRBJ1-2; D remains ambiguous. Between the trimmed V and J ends, which lost 0 bases and 3 bases, there was a span of 11 bases. Per germline, CDR1 ENHRY and CDR2 SYGVKD. The length of the CDR3 is 15 residues. This CDR3 is CAISESPKADYGYTF. The CDR3 DNA follows: TGTGCCATCAGTGAGTCGCCTAAAGCCGACTATGGCTACACCTTC.

This clone was seen only a few times. CDR3 residues: CASSQESGAGANVLTF. CDR3 coding DNA: TGTGCCAGCAGCCAAGAATCAGGGGCTGGGGCCAACGTCCTGACTTTC. The chain links TRBV4-2 to TRBJ2-6; TRBD1 might be the D (6 bases). CDR1 is LGHNA, CDR2 YNFKEQ, per germline. The V end lost 0 bases, the J end lost 2 bases, and 8 bases lay between the germline ends. The CDR3 runs 16 residues.

The chain employs TRBV7-3 and TRBJ1-1; D is unresolved. CDR1 and CDR2 from the germline V gene are SGHTA and FQGTGA. The CDR3 covers 14 residues. Between the trimmed V and J ends, which lost 3 bases and 0 bases, there was a span of 8 bases. The CDR3 bases are TGTGCCAGCAGCTTTTCGGTGGTGAACACTGAAGCTTTCTTT. Translated, it gives CASSFSVVNTEAFF.

This chain uses TRBV25-1 with TRBJ1-1; TRBD1 is a possible D gene (6 bases). This CDR3 is 12 amino acids long. Germline CDR1 MGHDK, CDR2 SYGVNS. Deletions cut 2 bases from V and 10 bases from J, with 11 bases between. CDR3 sequence (DNA): TGTGCCAGCAGTGAACCTCAAGGGGGAGCTTTCTTT. Translating gives CASSEPQGGAFF. Full variable domain (missing parts from reference TRBV25-1 and TRBJ1-1): EADIYQTPRYLVIGTGKKITLECSQTMGHDKMYWYQQDPGMELHLIHYSYGVNSTEKGDLSSESTVSRIRTEHFPLTLESARPSHTSQYLCASSEPQGGAFFGQGTRLTVV.

The rearrangement joins TRBV11-3 to TRBJ2-7; 8 positions match TRBD2. The CDR3 extends over 15 amino acids. Germline CDR1 reads SGHNT; CDR2 reads YENEEA. V was clipped by 5 bases and J by 4 bases; unmatched bases: 10. CDR3 in DNA: TGTGCCAGCAGCCAGGGGACTAGTTCAGCGTACGAGCAGTACTTC. Amino acid sequence: CASSQGTSSAYEQYF.

The J gene is TRBJ2-7, the V gene TRBV5-5; 7 bases are a match to TRBD1. Per the germline V gene, CDR1 is SGHKS and CDR2 is YYEKEE (reference sequence). Losses at the gene ends were 3 bases for V and 2 bases for J; bases not matched to a gene: 14. The CDR3 has 17 residues. CDR3 protein: CASSYKGKDRFTYEQYF. In nucleotides, the CDR3 is TGTGCCAGCAGCTATAAAGGAAAGGACAGGTTTACCTACGAGCAGTACTTC.

The J gene is TRBJ1-4, the V gene TRBV7-9, with D perhaps TRBD1 (5 bases). The CDR3 totals 14 residues. Germline-derived CDR1 and CDR2 are SEHNR and FQNEAQ (reference sequence). Trimming shortened V by 6 bases and J by 5 bases, and 13 bases separated the two germline ends. The CDR3 region is CASSIDRENEKLFF. For the CDR3, the DNA is TGTGCCAGCAGTATTGACAGAGAAAATGAAAAACTGTTTTTT.

The chain couples TRBV2 to TRBJ2-5; D gene unclear. The CDR3 has 13 amino acids. Per germline, CDR1 SNHLY and CDR2 FYNNEI. Trimming pared 7 bases from V and 1 base from J, leaving 10 bases between. The CDR3 nucleotides read TGTGCCAGCACCCCGCTCAGCCAAGAGACCCAGTACTTC. It codes for CASTPLSQETQYF. Drawing the rest from reference TRBV2 and TRBJ2-5, the complete variable domain is EPEVTQTPSHQVTQMGQEVILRCVPISNHLYFYWYRQILGQKVEFLVSFYNNEISEKSEIFDDQFSVERPDGSNFTLKIRSTKLEDSAMYFCASTPLSQETQYFGPGTRLLVL.

This clone was found a few times. The rearrangement joins TRBV25-1 to TRBJ1-1; no clear D. CDR1 MGHDK and CDR2 SYGVNS come from the germline V gene. Trimming stripped 0 bases from V and 3 bases from J, with 5 bases between. The CDR3 is made up of 13 amino acids. CDR3 loop: CASSEYGDTEAFF. The CDR3 DNA follows: TGTGCCAGCAGTGAATACGGGGACACTGAAGCTTTCTTT.

The J gene is TRBJ2-3, the V gene TRBV10-2; D uncertain. This CDR3 spans 15 amino acids. Germline lookup yields CDR1 WSHSY and CDR2 SAAADI. The V and J ends lost 2 bases and 5 bases respectively, with 14 bases between them. CDR3 sequence: CASSEGHLGKDTQYF. CDR3 in DNA: TGCGCCAGCAGTGAGGGGCACCTTGGTAAAGATACGCAGTATTTT.